The rows below give T cell receptor beta chains drawn from one sample of a study of T cells in Graves' hyperthyroidism and ophthalmopathy. TCRdb re-called the multiplex PCR reads through MiXCR, storing one row per CDR3 protein. The sample shows 490,000 or so distinct CDR3 sequences, just under 20% of them seen only once. Material: blood. These receptors all stem from a man aged 40-49 years with Graves' ophthalmopathy. CDR3s include the opening cysteine and the closing phenylalanine or tryptophan. Fields, in order: CDR3 DNA, CDR3 protein, D gene, clone size, J gene, V gene. A D gene is named only where the DNA matches it firmly. Where a row states a size, it is once, few, many or the class of an expanded clone; other rows omit it.

DNA: TGTGCCAGCAGCTTAAATCTCCTTTTGCAGCGGGAGCTTGTGTACAATGAGCAGTTCTTC; CDR3: CASSLNLLLQRELVYNEQFF; D: TRBD2; size: few; J: TRBJ2-1; V: TRBV11-2
DNA: TGCAGTGCTACCTACGGGGTCAGGGGTAACTACGAGCAGTACTTC; CDR3: CSATYGVRGNYEQYF; D: -; size: many; J: TRBJ2-7; V: TRBV20-1
DNA: TGTGCCAGCACCCTCCAGGGGGATTCACCCCTCCACTTT; CDR3: CASTLQGDSPLHF; D: TRBD1; size: -; J: TRBJ1-6; V: TRBV6-2/TRBV6-3
DNA: TGTGCCAGCAACCATGGAAGGGGAGGCGGGGAGACCCAGTACTTC; CDR3: CASNHGRGGGETQYF; D: -; size: few; J: TRBJ2-5; V: TRBV9
DNA: TGTGCCAGCAGCACGGGTGGGGGAGCAGATACGCAGTATTTT; CDR3: CASSTGGGADTQYF; D: -; size: -; J: TRBJ2-3; V: TRBV7-6
DNA: TGTGCCAGCAGTTACCGTCGGTCGGGTGGGCAGCACCTTTACTACGAGCAGTACTTC; CDR3: CASSYRRSGGQHLYYEQYF; D: -; size: -; J: TRBJ2-7; V: TRBV6-5
DNA: TGTGCCAGCAGCCCCCGGAATACCCATGGCTACACCTTC; CDR3: CASSPRNTHGYTF; D: -; size: few; J: TRBJ1-2; V: TRBV3-1
DNA: TGTGCCAGCAGTGTGCATAGTTGGGGTACGGTCTACGAGCAGTACTTC; CDR3: CASSVHSWGTVYEQYF; D: -; size: many; J: TRBJ2-7; V: TRBV12-3/TRBV12-4
DNA: TGCGCCAGCAGCTTGAGGGGCATGCGGACAGGGCTTTTAACTGAAGCTTTCTTT; CDR3: CASSLRGMRTGLLTEAFF; D: TRBD1; size: -; J: TRBJ1-1; V: TRBV5-1
DNA: TGTGTCACACGCCGGGAGGACAGATTCAATCAGCCCCAGCATTTT; CDR3: CVTRREDRFNQPQHF; D: -; size: -; J: TRBJ1-5; V: TRBV30
DNA: TGCGCCAGCAGCTTGGGAGGAGGGTATGAGCAGTTCTTC; CDR3: CASSLGGGYEQFF; D: -; size: -; J: TRBJ2-1; V: TRBV5-1
DNA: TGTGCCAGCACCCACGAGAGGTCAGGGGGGAGGAAAGCTTTCTTT; CDR3: CASTHERSGGRKAFF; D: TRBD1; size: few; J: TRBJ1-1; V: TRBV7-9
DNA: TGTGCCAGCAGCCCCGGGGGGCCCGATACGCAGTATTTT; CDR3: CASSPGGPDTQYF; D: -; size: many; J: TRBJ2-3; V: TRBV7-8
DNA: TGTGCCACCAGCAGAGGTTGGGGACAGATAGGGGAGACCCAGTACTTC; CDR3: CATSRGWGQIGETQYF; D: TRBD1; size: many; J: TRBJ2-5; V: TRBV15
DNA: TGTGCCGGATCTCGAGGACTTTTCGCTGAAGCTTTCTTT; CDR3: CAGSRGLFAEAFF; D: -; size: -; J: TRBJ1-1; V: TRBV2
DNA: TGTGCCAGCAGCTTAGCGGGACTCCACAACAATGAGCAGTTCTTC; CDR3: CASSLAGLHNNEQFF; D: TRBD2; size: -; J: TRBJ2-1; V: TRBV28
DNA: TGTGCCAGCAAACTAGCGGGAGCTGCCTACGAGCAGTACTTC; CDR3: CASKLAGAAYEQYF; D: TRBD2; size: few; J: TRBJ2-7; V: TRBV6-1
DNA: TGTGCCAGCAGTGAAGCGCATAGGGTTGGAGCTTTCTTT; CDR3: CASSEAHRVGAFF; D: -; size: many; J: TRBJ1-1; V: TRBV2
DNA: TGTGCCAGCATCTGGGGAGGAGTGAACACTGAAGCTTTCTTT; CDR3: CASIWGGVNTEAFF; D: -; size: many; J: TRBJ1-1; V: TRBV12-3/TRBV12-4
DNA: TGCAGTGCTAGTTATACGACAGGGAGGACCGGGGAGCTGTTTTTT; CDR3: CSASYTTGRTGELFF; D: -; size: few; J: TRBJ2-2; V: TRBV20-1
DNA: TGCAGTGCTAGACCAGGGGCGCGGGGCGGGGAGCTGTTTTTT; CDR3: CSARPGARGGELFF; D: -; size: -; J: TRBJ2-2; V: TRBV20-1
DNA: TGTGCCAGCAGCGTCGGACTCACCAGCACAGATACGCAGTATTTT; CDR3: CASSVGLTSTDTQYF; D: -; size: -; J: TRBJ2-3; V: TRBV5-6
DNA: TGTGCCAGCAGTTCTCATCAGCAAGAGACCCAGTACTTC; CDR3: CASSSHQQETQYF; D: -; size: many; J: TRBJ2-5; V: TRBV28
DNA: TGTGCCAGCAGCGTTGCCGGGACAGGCAACACCGGGGAGCTGTTTTTT; CDR3: CASSVAGTGNTGELFF; D: TRBD1; size: many; J: TRBJ2-2; V: TRBV9
DNA: TGTGCCAGTAGCTTCCGGGACAGGGTTGGTGGTGAGCAGTTCTTC; CDR3: CASSFRDRVGGEQFF; D: TRBD1; size: -; J: TRBJ2-1; V: TRBV19
DNA: TGCAGTGCTAGAGTTTTTTGGGCCGAAGAATATGGCTACACCTTC; CDR3: CSARVFWAEEYGYTF; D: -; size: few; J: TRBJ1-2; V: TRBV20-1
DNA: TGTGCCAGCAGAGCGACCCCTAACGGGGAAAAACTGTTTTTT; CDR3: CASRATPNGEKLFF; D: -; size: -; J: TRBJ1-4; V: TRBV28
DNA: TGTGCCAGCAGCTTATCACTAGTGTTGGCGAACACCGGGGAGCTGTTTTTT; CDR3: CASSLSLVLANTGELFF; D: -; size: -; J: TRBJ2-2; V: TRBV7-9
DNA: TGTGCCAGCAGCCAACTTGGACTGGCGGGGAGCTCCTACGAGCAGTACTTC; CDR3: CASSQLGLAGSSYEQYF; D: -; size: many; J: TRBJ2-7; V: TRBV3-1